A selection of T cell receptor beta chains follows, all from one sample in a study of beta chain features in type 1 diabetes. Sequencing used immunoSEQ multiplex PCR; TCRdb keeps in-frame clones, though not all of them. The sample shows around 300,000 clones, under 8.5% of them seen only once. The specimen was central memory CD4+ T cells from blood. These receptors were taken from a woman aged 18 to 35 in good health. Both conserved end residues are part of each CDR3. The D gene is left open where the match is weak. Size values are once, few and many counts, or a class for expanded clones, and some rows have none.

>TRBJ1-5|TRBD1|TRBV6-6|few
TGTGCCAGCATACCGGGACAGGGATACAATCAGCCCCAGCATTTT
CASIPGQGYNQPQHF
>TRBJ1-1|-|TRBV29-1|-
TGCAGCGCAGGACGACACCTGTCTGGAGCTTTCTTT
CSAGRHLSGAFF
>TRBJ1-1|-|TRBV18|-
TGTGCCAGCTCACCTTCCGGGAACACTGAAGCTTTCTTT
CASSPSGNTEAFF
>TRBJ2-1|-|TRBV7-3|few
TGTGCCAGCAGCCACTACAGTGAAAGTGAGCAGTTCTTC
CASSHYSESEQFF
>TRBJ1-5|-|TRBV7-2|few
TGTGCCAGCAGCTTACCCGGGACCTCGGGAGGCAATCAGCCCCAGCATTTT
CASSLPGTSGGNQPQHF
>TRBJ1-6|-|TRBV7-9|-
TGTGCCAGCAGTGGGCGTAATTCACCCCTCCACTTT
CASSGRNSPLHF
>TRBJ2-5|-|TRBV19|-
TGTGCCAGTACCCCGGGACCGCAAGAGACCCAGTACTTC
CASTPGPQETQYF
>TRBJ2-1|-|TRBV11-3|many
TGTGCCAGCAGCTCGCAGGGCCAAGGGACCTACAATGAGCAGTTCTTC
CASSSQGQGTYNEQFF
>TRBJ2-2|-|TRBV6-5|-
TGTGCCAGCACCCAAAGCCACACCGGGGAGCTGTTTTTT
CASTQSHTGELFF
>TRBJ1-1|TRBD1|TRBV4-3|-
TGCGCCAGCAGCCATACCTGGACAGGGAACACTGAAGCTTTCTTT
CASSHTWTGNTEAFF
>TRBJ2-5|-|TRBV28|-
TGTGCCAGCGGTCCTTACAGTCGTCCCCAGTACTTC
CASGPYSRPQYF
>TRBJ1-5|-|TRBV7-9|many
TGTGCCAGCAGCTCAGCGTATAGCAATCAGCCCCAGCATTTT
CASSSAYSNQPQHF
>TRBJ2-5|-|TRBV7-3|few
TGTGCCAGCAGCTCGACGGGGTTCCGAGGGGGTCAAGAGACCCAGTACTTC
CASSSTGFRGGQETQYF
>TRBJ1-5|-|TRBV19|few
TGTGCCAGTAGCTTCCGGCCGGAGCGGGGAGATCAGCCCCAGCATTTT
CASSFRPERGDQPQHF
>TRBJ2-3|TRBD2|TRBV10-3|few
TGTGCCATCACCCACGAGCTAGCGGGGGGAGATACGCAGTATTTT
CAITHELAGGDTQYF
>TRBJ2-3|TRBD1|TRBV4-1|many
TGCGCCAGCAGCCAAGCTCTTGGGACAGGGTGGACAGATACGCAGTATTTT
CASSQALGTGWTDTQYF
>TRBJ2-3|TRBD2|TRBV7-9|few
TGTGCCAGCAGCTTAGTGCGGGAGACGCAGTATTTT
CASSLVRETQYF
>TRBJ1-3|-|TRBV6-5|few
TGTGCCAGCAGCTCGACATCAGCTGGAAACACCATATATTTT
CASSSTSAGNTIYF
>TRBJ2-3|-|TRBV11-2|few
TGTGCCAGCAGCTTAGGGTCCGGGCCCGGAGATACGCAGTATTTT
CASSLGSGPGDTQYF
>TRBJ2-1|-|TRBV11-2|many
TGTGCCAGCAGCTTAGGGGGGAAAGCTGAGCAGTTCTTC
CASSLGGKAEQFF
>TRBJ1-1|TRBD1|TRBV6-5|-
TGTGCCAGCACCGATGGACAGGGGGCCACTGAAGCTTTCTTT
CASTDGQGATEAFF
>TRBJ2-1|TRBD2|TRBV7-9|many
TGTGCCAGCAGCTCCCCGGGACTAGCGGAGCACAATGAGCAGTTCTTC
CASSSPGLAEHNEQFF
>TRBJ1-1|-|TRBV18|-
TGTGCCAGCTCGCCCATCATCGGGCCACCGGATAACACTGAAGCTTTCTTT
CASSPIIGPPDNTEAFF
>TRBJ2-3|-|TRBV5-1|-
TGCGCCAGCAGCTTGGGTCACCCCACAGATACGCAGTATTTT
CASSLGHPTDTQYF
>TRBJ1-3|-|TRBV4-3|-
TGCGCCAGCAGCCAAGATGTTTCGGGAAACACCATATATTTT
CASSQDVSGNTIYF
>TRBJ2-1|TRBD2|TRBV5-4|-
TGTGCCAGCAGCCCCCTACGGAGCGGGAACTACAATGAGCAGTTCTTC
CASSPLRSGNYNEQFF
>TRBJ1-1|-|TRBV9|-
TGTGCCAGCAGCGTAGGGACCACTGGGGCTTTCTTT
CASSVGTTGAFF
>TRBJ1-1|-|TRBV5-1|once
TGCGCCAGCAGCTTTACCATAGGGGACACTGAAGCTTTCTTT
CASSFTIGDTEAFF
>TRBJ1-6|-|TRBV21-1|many
TGTGCCAGCAGCAAAGGCACCGGTTCACCCCTCCACTTT
CASSKGTGSPLHF
>TRBJ2-6|-|TRBV7-2|many
TGTGCCAGCAGCTTAGCGCTTCAAGACGACTCTGGGGCCAACGTCCTGACTTTC
CASSLALQDDSGANVLTF
>TRBJ2-1|TRBD2|TRBV6-5|few
TGTGCCAGCAGTTACGCGGGACTAGCGGGAGGGGACGAGCAGTTCTTC
CASSYAGLAGGDEQFF
>TRBJ2-3|-|TRBV6-6|-
TGTGCCAGCAAGAACCCCCTCCGCACAGATACGCAGTATTTT
CASKNPLRTDTQYF
>TRBJ2-7|TRBD1|TRBV11-1|few
TGTGCCAGCAGCTCGGGACAGGTCCTGACTGCCTACGAGCAGTACTTC
CASSSGQVLTAYEQYF
>TRBJ2-7|TRBD1|TRBV6-6|-
TGTGCCAGCAACGATCCGGGACAGGGAAAAGGCGAGCAGTACTTC
CASNDPGQGKGEQYF
>TRBJ2-5|TRBD2|TRBV4-2|-
TGTGCCAGCACCCCCTGGGGTAGCGGGGCTAATGGGGAGACCCAGTACTTC
CASTPWGSGANGETQYF
>TRBJ1-1|-|TRBV14|many
TGTGCCAGCAGCCCTCGGGGGGCTATGAACACTGAAGCTTTCTTT
CASSPRGAMNTEAFF
>TRBJ1-5|TRBD1|TRBV18|few
TGTGCCAGCTCCCCGGGACAGGGGAGTCAGCCCCAGCATTTT
CASSPGQGSQPQHF
>TRBJ2-7|TRBD2|TRBV27|-
TGTGCCAGCAGTATAAAAGCGGGAGAGTACGAGCAGTACTTC
CASSIKAGEYEQYF
>TRBJ1-5|-|TRBV6-1|-
TGTGCCAGCAGTGCAACCGCCCCAAGGTCTGCGGGCAATCAGCCCCAGCATTTT
CASSATAPRSAGNQPQHF
>TRBJ1-2|-|TRBV15|-
TGTGCCACCAGCAGAGATTTGGTAGTTCACGGCTACACCTTC
CATSRDLVVHGYTF
>TRBJ2-3|TRBD2|TRBV9|few
TGTGCCAGCAGCCGAAGCGGGAGTGCAGATACGCAGTATTTT
CASSRSGSADTQYF